These 11 T cell receptor beta chains were sequenced from one sample in a study of cytomegalovirus exposure and HLA in healthy donors. The protocol was immunoSEQ multiplex PCR, while the TCRdb copy is restricted to in-frame clones and leaves out a portion. The table shows around 150,000 clones, with about 89% occurring only once. The sample consisted of PBMCs. Every receptor here comes from a woman aged 18-29 years in good health and CMV-seropositive.

This chain joins TRBV6-1 and TRBJ2-4; 8 bases fit TRBD2. The J segment lost 8 bases and the V segment lost 4 bases, leaving 4 bases of the junction unmatched. This CDR3 has 13 residues. Germline CDR1 MNHNS, CDR2 SASEGT. CDR3 in DNA: TGTGCCAGCAGTGCCGGGAGGGCCGACATTCAGTACTTC. This translates into CASSAGRADIQYF.

The J gene is TRBJ2-2, the V gene TRBV29-1; D not resolved. V lost 4 bases and J lost 0, with 6 bases in between. The V gene's germline CDR1 is SQVTM and CDR2 ANQGSEA. This CDR3 has 13 amino acids. CDR3 coding DNA: TGCAGCGTTGTGAGGTCGAACACCGGGGAGCTGTTTTTT. Translation: CSVVRSNTGELFF.

The rearrangement links TRBV18 to TRBJ2-7, with TRBD1 matching over 9 bases. Germline CDR1 KGHSH, CDR2 LQKENI. V trimming: 2 bases; J trimming: 5 bases; junction bases outside the gene matches: 7. This CDR3 is 15 amino acids long. The CDR3 bases are TGTGCCAGCTCACCAGAGGACAGGGGAAGGAACGAGCAGTACTTC. It specifies CASSPEDRGRNEQYF.

A few counts support this clone. The chain carries TRBV10-1 and TRBJ2-1; D is perhaps TRBD2 (6 bases). Germline CDR1 WNHNN, CDR2 SYGVQD (reference sequence). The germline V and J ends were trimmed by 0 bases and 9 bases, with 9 bases remaining between them. The CDR3 has 13 residues. DNA for the CDR3: TGCGCCAGCAGTGAGTCGCGGGAAATTGAGCAGTTCTTC. Its protein is CASSESREIEQFF.

CDR3 DNA sequence: TGTGCCAGCAGCACCCAGGCTTCCCTCCAGTACTTC. Translating gives CASSTQASLQYF. The chain has TRBV7-2 and TRBJ2-5; D call uncertain. The CDR3 sequence is 12 residues long. CDR1 and CDR2 (germline): SGHTA, FQGNSA. Trimming took 5 bases from V and 10 from J, leaving 14 bases between them.

Here the CDR3 DNA reads TGTGCCAGCAGCCCAATCAGTTCCCCCTACGAGCAGTACTTC. This gives the protein CASSPISSPYEQYF. This sequence joins TRBV9 and TRBJ2-7; D gene ambiguous. This CDR3 is built from 14 residues. V lost 4 bases, J lost 2 bases, and 13 bases lay in between. Germline lookup yields CDR1 SGDLS and CDR2 YYNGEE. The variable domain in full, with the rest retrieved from reference TRBV9 and TRBJ2-7, is DSGVTQTPKHLITATGQRVTLRCSPRSGDLSVYWYQQSLDQGLQFLIQYYNGEERAKGNILERFSAQQFPDLHSELNLSSLELGDSALYFCASSPISSPYEQYFGPGTRLTVT.

The chain carries TRBV5-1 and TRBJ2-5, with a possible D match to TRBD2 (5 bases). Germline V gene data show CDR1 as SGHRS and CDR2 as YFSETQ. V lost 3 bases, J lost 2 bases, and 8 bases lay in between. The CDR3 sequence is 13 residues long. CDR3 protein: CASSWGVQETQYF. The CDR3 DNA reads TGCGCCAGCAGCTGGGGAGTTCAAGAGACCCAGTACTTC.

This rearrangement joins TRBV6-4 to TRBJ2-3; the match to TRBD1 covers 9 bases. CDR1 and CDR2 from the germline V gene are MRHNA and SNTAGT. Trimming took 2 bases from V and 3 from J; bases not matched to a gene: 3. The CDR3 consists of 15 residues. Here the CDR3 DNA reads TGTGCCAGCAGTGACACCGGGACAGGGACAGATACGCAGTATTTT. Its protein is CASSDTGTGTDTQYF.

This clone showed up just once. The chain combines TRBV28 with TRBJ1-1, with D perhaps TRBD1 (5 bases). The V and J ends lost 3 bases and 2 bases respectively, with 22 bases between them. Germline V CDR1 and CDR2: MDHEN, SYDVKM. CDR3 length: 18 residues. CDR3: CASSFRINSDRRNTEAFF. In DNA, the CDR3 is TGTGCCAGCAGTTTTCGTATAAATTCTGACAGAAGAAACACTGAAGCTTTCTTT.

The chain couples TRBV25-1 to TRBJ2-7; TRBD2 might be the D (6 bases). V lost 1 base, J lost 0 bases, and 13 bases lay in between. The CDR3 is made up of 16 amino acids. Germline V gives CDR1 MGHDK, CDR2 SYGVNS. The CDR3 sequence is CASSEFGRESSYEQYF. DNA of the CDR3: TGTGCCAGCAGTGAATTCGGCCGGGAGAGCTCCTACGAGCAGTACTTC.

V and J are TRBV19 and TRBJ2-1, with a possible D match to TRBD2 (6 bases). CDR3 length: 15 amino acids. V was pared by 6 bases and J by 0 bases, with 12 bases between. Germline V gene lookup returns CDR1 LNHDA and CDR2 SQIVND (reference sequence). Here the CDR3 reads CASSRAGSSYNEQFF. In nucleotides, the CDR3 is TGTGCCAGTAGCCGGGCGGGGAGCTCCTACAATGAGCAGTTCTTC.